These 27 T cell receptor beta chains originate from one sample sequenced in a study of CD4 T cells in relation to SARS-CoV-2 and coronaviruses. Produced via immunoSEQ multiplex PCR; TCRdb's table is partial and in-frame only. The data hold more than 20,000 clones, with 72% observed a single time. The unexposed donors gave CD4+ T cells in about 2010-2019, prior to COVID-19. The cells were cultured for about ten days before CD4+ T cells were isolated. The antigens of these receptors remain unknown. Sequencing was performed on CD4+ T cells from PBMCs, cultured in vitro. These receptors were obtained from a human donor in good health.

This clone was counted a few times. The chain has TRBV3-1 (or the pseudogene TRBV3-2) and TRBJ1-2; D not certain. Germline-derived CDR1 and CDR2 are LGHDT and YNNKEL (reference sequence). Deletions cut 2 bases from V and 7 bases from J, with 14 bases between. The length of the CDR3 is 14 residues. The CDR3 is CASSQFGWESGYTF. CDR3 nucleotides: TGTGCCAGCAGCCAATTCGGGTGGGAGAGTGGCTACACCTTC.

For the CDR3, the DNA is TGTGCCAGCAGCGGACAGGGCGGAGGCACTGAAGCTTTCTTT. Its protein product is CASSGQGGGTEAFF. The V gene is TRBV2, the J gene TRBJ1-1, with 8 bases fitting TRBD1. This CDR3 is 14 amino acids long. V lost 6 bases, J lost 4 bases, and 7 bases stayed unmatched. Germline V lookup: CDR1 SNHLY, CDR2 FYNNEI.

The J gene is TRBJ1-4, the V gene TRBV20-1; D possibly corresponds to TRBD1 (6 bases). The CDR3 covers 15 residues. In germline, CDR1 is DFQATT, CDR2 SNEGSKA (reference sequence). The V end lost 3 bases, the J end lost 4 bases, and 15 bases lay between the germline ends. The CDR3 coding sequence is TGCAGTGCTAGTGAGGGGGGGGCGGTTAATGAAAAACTGTTTTTT. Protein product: CSASEGGAVNEKLFF.

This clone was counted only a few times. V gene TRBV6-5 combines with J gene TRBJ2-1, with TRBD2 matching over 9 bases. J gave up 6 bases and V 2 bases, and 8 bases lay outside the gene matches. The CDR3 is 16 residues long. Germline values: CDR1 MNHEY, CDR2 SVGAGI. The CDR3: CASSYGAGGRSNEQFF. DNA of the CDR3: TGTGCCAGCAGTTACGGGGCGGGAGGGCGTTCCAATGAGCAGTTCTTC.

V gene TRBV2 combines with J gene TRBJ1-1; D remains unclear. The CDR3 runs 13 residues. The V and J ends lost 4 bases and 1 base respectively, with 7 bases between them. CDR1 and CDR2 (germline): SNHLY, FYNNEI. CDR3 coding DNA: TGTGCCAGCAGTGTCGCCCCGAACACTGAAGCTTTCTTT. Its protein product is CASSVAPNTEAFF.

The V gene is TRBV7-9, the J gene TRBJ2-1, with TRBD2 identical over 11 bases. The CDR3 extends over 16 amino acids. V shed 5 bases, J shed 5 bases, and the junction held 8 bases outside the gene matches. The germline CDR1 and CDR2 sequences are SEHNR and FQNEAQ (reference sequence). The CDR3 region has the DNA TGTGCCAGCAGCATAAGACTAGCGGGATTGAACAATGAGCAGTTCTTC. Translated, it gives CASSIRLAGLNNEQFF.

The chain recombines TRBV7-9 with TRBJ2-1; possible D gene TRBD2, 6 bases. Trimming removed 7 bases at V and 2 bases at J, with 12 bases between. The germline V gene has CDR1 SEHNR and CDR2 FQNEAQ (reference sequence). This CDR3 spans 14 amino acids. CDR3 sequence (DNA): TGTGCCAGCACTTATTCGGGAGCCTACAATGAGCAGTTCTTC. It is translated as CASTYSGAYNEQFF.

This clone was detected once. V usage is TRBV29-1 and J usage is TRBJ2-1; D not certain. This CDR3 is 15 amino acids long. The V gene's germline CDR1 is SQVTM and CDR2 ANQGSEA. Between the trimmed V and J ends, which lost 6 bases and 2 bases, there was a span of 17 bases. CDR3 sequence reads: CSVRNLRFPYNEQFF. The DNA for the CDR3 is TGCAGCGTAAGAAATCTCCGGTTCCCCTACAATGAGCAGTTCTTC.

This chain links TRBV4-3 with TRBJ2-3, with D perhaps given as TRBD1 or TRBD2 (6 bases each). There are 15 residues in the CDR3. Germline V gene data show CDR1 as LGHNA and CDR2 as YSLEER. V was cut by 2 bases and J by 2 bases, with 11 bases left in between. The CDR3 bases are TGCGCCAGCAGCCAACGGGGGCTAAACACAGATACGCAGTATTTT. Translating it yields CASSQRGLNTDTQYF.

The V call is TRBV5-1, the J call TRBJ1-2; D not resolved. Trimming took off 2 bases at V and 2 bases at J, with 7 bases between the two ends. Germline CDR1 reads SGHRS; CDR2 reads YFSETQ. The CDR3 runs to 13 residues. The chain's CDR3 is CASSFGGNYGYTF. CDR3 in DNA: TGCGCCAGCAGCTTTGGAGGGAACTATGGCTACACCTTC.

This CDR3 is CASSLRTGGETQYF. CDR3 sequence (DNA): TGTGCCAGCAGCTTAAGGACAGGTGGAGAGACCCAGTACTTC. The chain is built from TRBV7-2 and TRBJ2-5; 7 nucleotides match TRBD1. CDR3 length: 14 amino acids. Germline V lookup: CDR1 SGHTA, CDR2 FQGNSA. V shed 2 bases and J 4 bases; nucleotides not matched to a gene: 4.

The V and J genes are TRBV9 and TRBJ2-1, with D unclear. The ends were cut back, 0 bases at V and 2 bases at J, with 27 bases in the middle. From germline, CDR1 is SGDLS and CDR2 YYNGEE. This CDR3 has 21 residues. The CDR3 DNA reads TGTGCCAGCAGCGTAGGCCACCCGGGCGCCCCCCATCTACCCACCTACAATGAGCAGTTCTTC. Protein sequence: CASSVGHPGAPHLPTYNEQFF.

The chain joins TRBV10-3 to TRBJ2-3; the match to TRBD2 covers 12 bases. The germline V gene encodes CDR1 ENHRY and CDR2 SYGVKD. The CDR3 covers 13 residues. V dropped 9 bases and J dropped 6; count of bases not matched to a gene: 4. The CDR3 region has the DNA TGTGCCATTCGACTAGCGGGAGAGGATACGCAGTATTTT. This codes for CAIRLAGEDTQYF.

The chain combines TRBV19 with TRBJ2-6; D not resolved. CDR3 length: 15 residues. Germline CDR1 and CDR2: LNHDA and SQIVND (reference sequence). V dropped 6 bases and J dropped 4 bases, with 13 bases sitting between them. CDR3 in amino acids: CASSIKGGGANVLTF. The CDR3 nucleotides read TGTGCCAGTAGCATTAAGGGTGGCGGGGCCAACGTCCTGACTTTC. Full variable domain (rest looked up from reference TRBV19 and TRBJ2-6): DGGITQSPKYLFRKEGQNVTLSCEQNLNHDAMYWYRQDPGQGLRLIYYSQIVNDFQKGDIAEGYSVSREKKESFPLTVTSAQKNPTAFYLCASSIKGGGANVLTFGAGSRLTVL.

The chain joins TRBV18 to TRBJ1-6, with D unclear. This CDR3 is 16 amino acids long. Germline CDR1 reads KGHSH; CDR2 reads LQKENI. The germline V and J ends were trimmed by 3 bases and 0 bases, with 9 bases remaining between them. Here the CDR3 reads CASSPLVSSYNSPLHF. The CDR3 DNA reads TGTGCCAGCTCACCCCTGGTGAGCTCCTATAATTCACCCCTCCACTTT.

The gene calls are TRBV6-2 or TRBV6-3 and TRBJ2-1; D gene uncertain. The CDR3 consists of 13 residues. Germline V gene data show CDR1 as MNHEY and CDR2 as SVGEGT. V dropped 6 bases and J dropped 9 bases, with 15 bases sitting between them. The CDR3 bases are TGTGCCAGCAGCCGTGGTGTGTCCGGTGAGCAGTTCTTC. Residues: CASSRGVSGEQFF.

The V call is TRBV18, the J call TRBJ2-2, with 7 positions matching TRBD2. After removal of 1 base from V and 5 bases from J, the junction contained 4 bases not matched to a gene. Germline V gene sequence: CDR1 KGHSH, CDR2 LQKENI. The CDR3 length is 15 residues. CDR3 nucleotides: TGTGCCAGCTCACCACGGGGCGGGAGAACCGGGGAGCTGTTTTTT. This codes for CASSPRGGRTGELFF. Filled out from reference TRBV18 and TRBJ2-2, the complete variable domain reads NAGVMQNPRHLVRRRGQEARLRCSPMKGHSHVYWYRQLPEEGLKFMVYLQKENIIDESGMPKERFSAEFPKEGPSILRIQQVVRGDSAAYFCASSPRGGRTGELFFGEGSRLTVL.

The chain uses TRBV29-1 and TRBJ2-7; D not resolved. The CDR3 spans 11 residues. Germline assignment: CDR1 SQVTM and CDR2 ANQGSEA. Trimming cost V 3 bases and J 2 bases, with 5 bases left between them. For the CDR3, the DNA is TGCAGCGTTGACGTGGCCTACGAGCAGTACTTC. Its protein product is CSVDVAYEQYF.

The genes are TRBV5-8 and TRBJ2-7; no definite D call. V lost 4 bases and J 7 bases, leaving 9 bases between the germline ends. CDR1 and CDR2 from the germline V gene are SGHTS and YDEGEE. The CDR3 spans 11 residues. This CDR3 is CASSRPREQYF. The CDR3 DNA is TGTGCCAGCAGCCGACCCCGGGAGCAGTACTTC.

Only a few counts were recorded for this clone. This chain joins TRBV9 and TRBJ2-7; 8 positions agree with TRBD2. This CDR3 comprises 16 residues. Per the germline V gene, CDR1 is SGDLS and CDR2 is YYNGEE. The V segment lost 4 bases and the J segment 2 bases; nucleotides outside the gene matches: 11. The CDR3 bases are TGTGCCAGCAGCCCCCGACTAGCGAACGTTGCCTACGAGCAGTACTTC. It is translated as CASSPRLANVAYEQYF.

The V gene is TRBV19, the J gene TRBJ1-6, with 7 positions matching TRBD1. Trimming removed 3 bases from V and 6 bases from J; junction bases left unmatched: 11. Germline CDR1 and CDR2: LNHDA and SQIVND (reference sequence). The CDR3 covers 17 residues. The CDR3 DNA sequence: TGTGCCAGTAGTATCGGGGGGACAGTAGGAGGTAATTCACCCCTCCACTTT. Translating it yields CASSIGGTVGGNSPLHF.

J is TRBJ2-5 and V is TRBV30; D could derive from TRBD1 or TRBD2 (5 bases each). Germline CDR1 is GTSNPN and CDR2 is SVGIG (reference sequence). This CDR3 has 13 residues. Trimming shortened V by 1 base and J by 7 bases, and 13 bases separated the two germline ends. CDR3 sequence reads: CAWSASERGTQYF. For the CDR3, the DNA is TGTGCCTGGAGTGCCTCGGAGAGGGGGACCCAGTACTTC.

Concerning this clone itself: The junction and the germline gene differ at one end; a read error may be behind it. The CDR3 DNA reads TGTGCCAGCTCCCAACCGGACACTCAAGCTTTCTTT. This gives the protein CASSQPDTQAFF. The V gene is TRBV18, the J gene TRBJ1-1; possible D gene TRBD1, 5 bases. Germline V gene lookup returns CDR1 KGHSH and CDR2 LQKENI. This CDR3 comprises 12 residues. The full variable domain, with the rest looked up from reference TRBV18 and TRBJ1-1, is NAGVMQNPRHLVRRRGQEARLRCSPMKGHSHVYWYRQLPEEGLKFMVYLQKENIIDESGMPKERFSAEFPKEGPSILRIQQVVRGDSAAYFCASSQPDTQAFFGQGTRLTVV.

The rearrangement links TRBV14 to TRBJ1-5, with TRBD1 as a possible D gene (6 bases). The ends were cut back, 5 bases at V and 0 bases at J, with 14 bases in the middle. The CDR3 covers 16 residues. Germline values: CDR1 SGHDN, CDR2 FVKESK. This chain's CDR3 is CASSKGGVGSNQPQHF. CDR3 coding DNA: TGTGCCAGCAGCAAAGGGGGTGTCGGTAGCAATCAGCCCCAGCATTTT.

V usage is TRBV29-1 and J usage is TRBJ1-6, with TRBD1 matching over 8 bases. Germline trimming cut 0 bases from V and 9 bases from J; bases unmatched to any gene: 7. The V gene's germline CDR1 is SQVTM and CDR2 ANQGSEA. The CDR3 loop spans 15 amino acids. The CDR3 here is CSVEDRTGYCSPLHF. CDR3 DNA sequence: TGCAGCGTTGAAGATCGGACAGGGTACTGTTCACCCCTCCACTTT.

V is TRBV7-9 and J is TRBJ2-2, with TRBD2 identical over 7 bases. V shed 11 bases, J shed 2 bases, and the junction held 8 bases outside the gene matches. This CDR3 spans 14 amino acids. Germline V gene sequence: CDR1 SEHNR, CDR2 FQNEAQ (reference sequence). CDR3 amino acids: CARGTSANTGELFF. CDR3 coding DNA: TGTGCCCGCGGTACTAGCGCCAACACCGGGGAGCTGTTTTTT.

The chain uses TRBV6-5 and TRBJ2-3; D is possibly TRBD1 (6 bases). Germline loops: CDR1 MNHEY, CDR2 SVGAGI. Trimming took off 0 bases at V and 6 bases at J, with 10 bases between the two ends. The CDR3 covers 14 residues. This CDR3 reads CASSYSGDTDTQYF. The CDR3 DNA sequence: TGTGCCAGCAGTTACTCGGGGGACACGGATACGCAGTATTTT.